The T cell receptor beta chain described here comes from a study of post-analysis software for immune sequencing data. Findings and limits, study-wide: Comparison of patients with controls showed a handful of TRBV segments more frequent in patients, TRBV5-6, TRBV5-1 and TRBV20-1 among them.

Presence of unique molecular identifiers characterized the TCR beta cDNA libraries. TCRdb passed the PCR reads through MiXCR, listing each CDR3 protein once. The table lists a few hundred thousand distinct CDR3 sequences, approximately 38% of them singletons, with less than 8% in the top ten. V was cut by 1 base and J by 7 bases, with 17 bases left in between. The CDR3 extends over 15 amino acids. Germline assignment: CDR1 SEHNR and CDR2 FQNEAQ (reference sequence). A word on this clonotype: Its antigen is as yet unknown.

Sequences were obtained from blood. The chain employs TRBV7-9 and TRBJ2-7; D unclear. This TCR came from a girl aged 2 to 10 with multiple sclerosis. CDR3 nucleotide sequence: TGTGCCAGCAGCTTAGGCCTGGTCCCGTTTGAAGAGCAGTACTTC. Protein product: CASSLGLVPFEEQYF.